The 10 T cell receptor beta chains below come from one sample, sequenced in a study of T cell clonality in common variable immunodeficiency. TCRdb's table, derived via immunoSEQ multiplex PCR, lists solely in-frame clones and lacks some. The sample includes some 40,000 clones, none of them occurring once. The sequenced sample was peripheral blood mononuclear cells. Receptors were obtained from a person between 18 and 75 years old in good health.

Note on this clone: The CDR3 end falls 3 residues outside the read, so it is completed with the germline J gene. The chain is built from TRBV19 and TRBJ1-3; D is uncertain. The CDR3 runs to 15 residues. The germline gives CDR1 LNHDA, CDR2 SQIVND (reference sequence). Trimming cost V 3 bases and J 0 bases, with 9 bases left between them. The CDR3 is CASSIKVFSGNTIYF. CDR3 DNA (partial): TGTGCCAGTAGTATCAAGGTTTTCTCTGGAAACACC. The variable domain in full, with the rest retrieved from reference TRBV19 and TRBJ1-3, is DGGITQSPKYLFRKEGQNVTLSCEQNLNHDAMYWYRQDPGQGLRLIYYSQIVNDFQKGDIAEGYSVSREKKESFPLTVTSAQKNPTAFYLCASSIKVFSGNTIYFGEGSWLTVV.

This clone was seen a few times. The CDR3 goes on 3 residues after the read ends, and that part is filled in from the germline J gene. The chain joins TRBV7-6 to TRBJ2-7; D may be TRBD1 (6 bases). CDR1 SGHVS and CDR2 FNYEAQ come from the germline V gene. V lost 1 base to trimming and J lost 2 bases, with 15 bases between them. This CDR3 contains 16 residues. Partial CDR3 DNA: TGTGCCAGCAGCTTAGTTGGGGACATGGGTACCTACGAG. Residues: CASSLVGDMGTYE. The CDR3 in its entirety is CASSLVGDMGTYEQYF.

This clone was seen at least ten times. The read comes to an end 3 residues before the CDR3 does, leaving the germline J gene to fill in the end. The chain carries TRBV19 and TRBJ1-2, with 7 bases matching TRBD1. With V trimmed by 1 base and J by 4 bases, 3 bases remained unmatched. CDR3 length: 14 residues. In germline, CDR1 is LNHDA, CDR2 SQIVND (reference sequence). CDR3 in amino acids: CASSIVGQVYGYTF. The DNA read from the CDR3 is TGTGCCAGTAGTATAGTCGGACAGGTCTATGGC.

This clone was seen many times. The CDR3 end falls 3 residues outside the read, so it is completed with the germline J gene. The V call is TRBV29-1, the J call TRBJ2-1; 7 nucleotides match TRBD2. This CDR3 is 12 amino acids long. The germline gives CDR1 SQVTM, CDR2 ANQGSEA. The V segment lost 6 bases and the J segment 8 bases; nucleotides outside the gene matches: 7. The sequenced CDR3 bases are TGCAGCGTCGGGACTAAAGGCGATGAG. This gives the protein CSVGTKGDE. The complete CDR3 protein is CSVGTKGDEQFF.

This clone occurred a few times. The sequenced fragment ends 3 residues before the CDR3 boundary, so the rest is inferred from the germline J gene. The chain recombines TRBV5-6 with TRBJ2-1, with 12 bases lining up with TRBD1. Germline assignment: CDR1 SGHDT and CDR2 YYEEEE. The J segment lost 9 bases and the V segment lost 1 base, leaving 2 bases of the junction unmatched. The CDR3 has 14 residues. CDR3 DNA (partial): TGTGCCAGCAGCTTGTGGGACAGGGGGCTTGAG. This sequence encodes CASSLWDRGLE. The full-length CDR3 reads as CASSLWDRGLEQFF.

In this sample, this clone turned up many times. The read halts 3 residues ahead of the CDR3 end, with the missing end drawn from the germline J gene. The chain combines TRBV7-8 with TRBJ1-6; D is possibly TRBD1 (5 bases). The germline V gene has CDR1 SGHVS and CDR2 FQNEAQ. The CDR3 runs to 15 residues. Trimming stripped 1 base from V and 9 bases from J, with 13 bases between. CDR3 bases read: TGTGCCAGCAGCTTAGAAGGAGGGAGGGGTTCACCC. It is translated as CASSLEGGRGSP. The full CDR3 reads CASSLEGGRGSPLHF.

This clone was counted ten times or more. The read ends 3 residues shy of where the CDR3 ends; the end is completed using the germline J gene. V and J are TRBV29-1 and TRBJ2-3, with 10 bases lining up with TRBD1. This CDR3 is built from 16 residues. The germline V gene has CDR1 SQVTM and CDR2 ANQGSEA. The V and J ends lost 5 bases and 0 bases, in that order; junction bases with no gene match: 8. The CDR3 reads CSVPAGTGASTDTQYF. CDR3 bases read: TGCAGCGTTCCGGCCGGGACAGGGGCGAGCACAGATACG.

This clone showed up just a few times. This may come from a read error, since a much larger clone is one base off. The CDR3 end is not reached by the read, which stops 3 residues before it; the germline J gene fills it in. The V and J genes are TRBV7-9 and TRBJ2-3, with 9 bases that match TRBD1. Germline CDR1 and CDR2: SEHNR and FQNEAQ (reference sequence). The CDR3 contains 14 residues. This CDR3 reads CASSWGQGGETQYF. The CDR3 bases that were read are TGTGCCAGCAGCTGGGGACAGGGCGGGGAGACG.

On this clone itself: The read is 3 residues too short to cover the CDR3 end, so that end is filled in from the germline J gene. This chain links TRBV5-1 with TRBJ1-6; 8 bases fit TRBD1. The V segment lost 5 bases and the J segment 6 bases; nucleotides outside the gene matches: 4. Germline V CDR1 and CDR2: SGHRS, YFSETQ. The CDR3 length is 14 residues. CDR3 sequence reads: CASSRDRGNSPLHF. Partial CDR3 DNA: TGCGCCAGCAGTCGAGACAGGGGTAATTCACCC.

This clone was observed many times. The read falls 3 residues short of the CDR3 end, and the missing part is taken from the germline J gene. V and J are TRBV12-3 or TRBV12-4 and TRBJ2-3; a possible D gene is TRBD2 (6 bases). This CDR3 is 13 amino acids long. The V end lost 5 bases, the J end lost 6 bases, and 12 bases lay between the germline ends. CDR3 DNA (partial): TGTGCCAGCAGTCCCGGAAGCGGGGATACG. Protein sequence: CASSPGSGDT. The entire CDR3 is CASSPGSGDTQYF.